This is a list of T cell receptor beta chains from one sample in a study of CD8+CD57+ T cells in acquired aplastic anemia. TCRdb passed the reads through MiXCR, listing each CDR3 protein once. The table records 310,000 or so distinct CDR3 sequences, roughly 53% of them present only once. Source material: sorted CD4+, CD8+, or CD8+CD57+ T cells (not recorded which) from PBMCs. The receptors stem from a human donor with aplastic anemia. Both conserved end residues are part of each CDR3. The D gene is left open where the match is weak. Clone size is given for some rows only: seen once, a few or many times, or a class if the clone is expanded.

cdr3_nt cdr3_aa v_call clone_size d_call j_call
TGTGCCAGCAGTCGAGGACTAGCGGGATCGCATGAGCAGTTCTTC CASSRGLAGSHEQFF TRBV6-6 . TRBD2 TRBJ2-1
TGCGCCAGCAGCCAAGCTGGGGGACCGGACCAAAACACAGATACGCAGTATTTT CASSQAGGPDQNTDTQYF TRBV4-1 . . TRBJ2-3
TGTGCCAGTAGTATGGGTGATTATCGTGACCTGAGCTATGGCTACACCTTC CASSMGDYRDLSYGYTF TRBV19 many . TRBJ1-2
TGTGCCAGCAGCGCGGACATCCCGAGGGGCACAGATACGCAGTATTTT CASSADIPRGTDTQYF TRBV7-2 once . TRBJ2-3
TGTGCCAGCAGCCTGGGTAAAACTGAAGCTTTCTTT CASSLGKTEAFF TRBV7-6 many . TRBJ1-1
TGCGCCAGCAGCGTAACAGGGGAGACCCAGTACTTC CASSVTGETQYF TRBV5-1 . . TRBJ2-5
TGTGCCACCAGTGATGCCCGGGACAGCACAGATACGCAGTATTTT CATSDARDSTDTQYF TRBV24-1 . . TRBJ2-3
TGTGCCAGCACCTTAGCGGGAGGGAGAGATGAGCAGTTCTTC CASTLAGGRDEQFF TRBV5-6 many TRBD2 TRBJ2-1
TGCAGCGTTGTGAGGGGCGTGAACACTGAAGCTTTCTTT CSVVRGVNTEAFF TRBV29-1 . . TRBJ1-1
TGTGCCAGCAGTTACTCGATGACGGCGGGAGGCTCCTACGAGCAGTACTTC CASSYSMTAGGSYEQYF TRBV6-5 many TRBD2 TRBJ2-7
TGTGCCAGCAGCCCCGCCAATTCTCCGAGAACTGAAGCTTTCTTT CASSPANSPRTEAFF TRBV7-3 many . TRBJ1-1
TGCAGTGCAGCCGGGACTAGCGGGGGGGCGGGGGAGACCCAGTACTTC CSAAGTSGGAGETQYF TRBV20-1 . TRBD2 TRBJ2-5
TGTGCCAGCAGCCAATTCGGGACTAGCAGCCCCTACGAGCAGTACTTC CASSQFGTSSPYEQYF TRBV7-9 . TRBD2 TRBJ2-7
TGCAGTGCTAGGGACTACAATGAGCAGTTCTTC CSARDYNEQFF TRBV20-1 few . TRBJ2-1
TGTGCCAGCAGTGACCGCGTTCTTAGCTACGAGCAGTACTTC CASSDRVLSYEQYF TRBV25-1 many . TRBJ2-7
TGTGCCAGTAGTATTGGGGACAGGGGGTATAGCAATCAGCCCCAGCATTTT CASSIGDRGYSNQPQHF TRBV19 many TRBD1 TRBJ1-5
TGTGCCAGTAGAAACTTGCTAAGATCACCCCTCCACTTT CASRNLLRSPLHF TRBV19 . . TRBJ1-6
TGTGCCAGCAGCTCCATCCCGACAGATTCACCCCTCCACTTT CASSSIPTDSPLHF TRBV7-9 . . TRBJ1-6
TGTGCCAGCAGCCGGACCTACAATGAGCGGTTCTTC CASSRTYNERFF TRBV7-9 . . TRBJ2-1
TGTGCCAGTAGTAGACCAGGGGAGGACACCGGGGAGCTGTTTTTT CASSRPGEDTGELFF TRBV19 . . TRBJ2-2
TGTGCCAGCAGCAACCCTTCCCGGGACAGGGTATTCTACGAGCAGTACTTC CASSNPSRDRVFYEQYF TRBV7-2 . TRBD1 TRBJ2-7
TGTGCCAGCAGCGTAGCAGTGACAGGGGAGCTGTTTTTT CASSVAVTGELFF TRBV9 . . TRBJ2-2
TGTGCCAGCAGCCCGCGGTCGAACACTGAAGCTTTCTTT CASSPRSNTEAFF TRBV12-3/TRBV12-4 . . TRBJ1-1
TGCAGTGCTAGGGTCCCTTTGGCCAGCCGGGAAGATACGCAGTATTTT CSARVPLASREDTQYF TRBV20-1 . . TRBJ2-3
TGTGCCAGCAGCTTACCGGCCCTTGGCAGCATGAACTATGGCTACACCTTC CASSLPALGSMNYGYTF TRBV7-8 . . TRBJ1-2
TGTGCCAGCAGCTTAAGTCCGATAAAGTATAATTCACCCCTCCACTTT CASSLSPIKYNSPLHF TRBV7-9 few . TRBJ1-6
TGCAGTGCCCCTGGACTAGCGGGAGGAGGCATCTTT CSAPGLAGGGIF TRBV20-1 . . TRBJ1-6
TGTGCCAGTAGTACGGGACAGGGGGCGGCGGGCAATCAGCCCCAGCATTTT CASSTGQGAAGNQPQHF TRBV19 . TRBD1 TRBJ1-5
TGTGCCAGCAGCCAAAGCTGGGGGGAGGCAGGTGAAAAACTGTTTTTT CASSQSWGEAGEKLFF TRBV7-9 . . TRBJ1-4
TGTGCCAGCAGTTTCAACAGGGGGCACACTGAAGCTTTCTTT CASSFNRGHTEAFF TRBV12-3/TRBV12-4 . TRBD1 TRBJ1-1
TGTGCCATCGGGAATTCCTACGAGCAGTACTTC CAIGNSYEQYF TRBV10-3 few . TRBJ2-7
TGTGCCAGCAGCCAACAGGGAGGGGGTGAAGCTTTCTTT CASSQQGGGEAFF TRBV3-1 many . TRBJ1-1
TGTGCCAGCAGCTTAACGAGGACAGGAGGCACAGATACGCAGTATTTT CASSLTRTGGTDTQYF TRBV7-9 . TRBD1 TRBJ2-3
TGTGCCAGCAGCTCAGATAGCGGGAGCCACGAGCAGTACTTC CASSSDSGSHEQYF TRBV7-9 . TRBD2 TRBJ2-7
TGTGCCAGCAGCTTAGTTCCTAGCGGGGCGCGAGAGACCCAGTACTTC CASSLVPSGARETQYF TRBV7-3 . TRBD2 TRBJ2-5
TGTGCCAGTAGTACCCGGGACAGGGTCCGACCGCAGGTCTACGAGCAGTACTTC CASSTRDRVRPQVYEQYF TRBV19 . TRBD1 TRBJ2-7
TGTGCCAGCAGGAGAACGGGAGATTTGGAGACCCAGTACTTC CASRRTGDLETQYF TRBV14 many . TRBJ2-5
TGTGCCATCCGGGACTCACTCAATGAGCAGTTCTTC CAIRDSLNEQFF TRBV10-3 few . TRBJ2-1
TGTGCCAGCAGCCAAGAGGTAGGGGGGAGCTCTGGAAACACCATATATTTT CASSQEVGGSSGNTIYF TRBV4-2 many . TRBJ1-3
TGTGCCAGCAGCTTTCAACAGGGCTCTGCTTCTGAAGCTTTCTTT CASSFQQGSASEAFF TRBV6-2/TRBV6-3 . . TRBJ1-1
TGTGCCAGTAGTATCAAGGTTGTAGGCACAGATACGCAGTATTTT CASSIKVVGTDTQYF TRBV19 many . TRBJ2-3
TGTGCCAGCAGCTTAGCGCACTACGAGCAGTACTTC CASSLAHYEQYF TRBV7-2 many . TRBJ2-7
TGTGCCAGCAGTTCAGGGAATGGCTATGGCTACACCTTC CASSSGNGYGYTF TRBV9 many . TRBJ1-2
TGTGCCTGGAGTGTACTGGACGAGCAGTACTTC CAWSVLDEQYF TRBV30 . . TRBJ2-7
TGTGCCAGCAGCTACCAGGGGTCGGGGACCCAGTACTTC CASSYQGSGTQYF TRBV7-2 . . TRBJ2-5
TGCAGTGCTAGAGATAGCGGGAGTTCCTACAATGAGCAGTTCTTC CSARDSGSSYNEQFF TRBV20-1 . TRBD2 TRBJ2-1
TGCAGTGCGCAAGATGGACAGTTGAATACTGAAGCTCTCTTT CSAQDGQLNTEALF TRBV20-1 . . TRBJ1-1